This TCR beta chain originates from a study of cytomegalovirus exposure and HLA in healthy donors. Study-wide results and caveats: In an earlier analysis, about 87% or about 30%: the productive usage of most TCR beta V segments. From TCR beta sequences, most subjects' HLA-A and HLA-B alleles were reportedly predicted accurately. Presence/absence analyses assumed roughly uniform sequencing depth across donors. Rarity marked most TCR sequences, yet some public TCRs occurred in many donors.

Germline CDR1 LNHNV, CDR2 YYDKDF (reference sequence). The CDR3 is 15 amino acids. V was shortened by 0 bases and J by 2 bases, with 9 bases between the two germline ends. Both 60 Vbeta primers and 13 Jbeta primers went into the PCR. TCRdb keeps only in-frame clones here, not all; method: immunoSEQ multiplex PCR. The top ten clones hold over 6.5% of a sample with about 130,000 clones, about 75% of them seen once. As regards this clone: Its target is unknown.

Sample: PBMCs. The clonotype originates from a man under 40 in good health and CMV-seronegative. The chain recombines TRBV15 with TRBJ2-3, with D hard to call. CDR3 protein: CATSRDLSPTDTQYF. CDR3 in DNA: TGTGCCACCAGCAGAGATCTATCCCCCACAGATACGCAGTATTTT.